This record concerns one T cell receptor (beta chain) sequence. The target antigen is unknown. This entry comes from a study of high-grade serous ovarian cancer treatment subgroups. General study points: CDR1 and CDR2 were left unanalyzed; analyses focused on CDR3.

CDR3 length: 19 amino acids. The V gene end was trimmed by 5 bases and the J gene end by 1 base; junction bases not matched to a gene: 11. Germline-derived CDR1 and CDR2 are MNHEY and SMNVEV (reference sequence). Tumor samples were taken before definitive surgery or chemotherapy. Measured with immunoSEQ multiplex PCR; TCRdb has only the in-frame clones, and not every one. This sample yields 8,500 to 9,500 clones, of which 88% are seen a single time; approximately 1.7% belongs to the top ten. V is TRBV27 and J is TRBJ2-6, with 10 nucleotides matching TRBD2. The TCR comes from a human donor with high-grade serous ovarian cancer. The sequenced sample was tumor tissue. The DNA for the CDR3 is TGTGCCAGCAGTGGGGGGGGCATACTAGCGGGGTCTGGGGCCAACGTCCTGACTTTC. It yields the protein CASSGGGILAGSGANVLTF.